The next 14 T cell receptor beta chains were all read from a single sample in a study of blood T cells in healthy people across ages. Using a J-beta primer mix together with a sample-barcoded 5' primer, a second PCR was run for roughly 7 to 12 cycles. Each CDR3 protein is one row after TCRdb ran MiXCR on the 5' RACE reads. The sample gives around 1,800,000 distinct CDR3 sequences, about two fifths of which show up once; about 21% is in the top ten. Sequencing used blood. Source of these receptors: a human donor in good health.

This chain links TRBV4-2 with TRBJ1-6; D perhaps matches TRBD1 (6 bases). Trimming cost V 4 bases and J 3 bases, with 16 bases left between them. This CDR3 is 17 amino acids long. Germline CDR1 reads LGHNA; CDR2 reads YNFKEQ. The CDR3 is CASSLTLTGLYNSPLHF. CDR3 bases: TGTGCCAGCAGCCTTACGCTGACAGGCCTCTATAATTCACCCCTCCACTTT.

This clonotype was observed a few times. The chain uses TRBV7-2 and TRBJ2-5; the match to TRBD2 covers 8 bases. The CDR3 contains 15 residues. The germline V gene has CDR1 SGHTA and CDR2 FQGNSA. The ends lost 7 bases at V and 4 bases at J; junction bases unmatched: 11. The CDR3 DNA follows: TGTGCCAGCACTCGTAACGGGGGGGTTCGAGAGACCCAGTACTTC. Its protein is CASTRNGGVRETQYF.

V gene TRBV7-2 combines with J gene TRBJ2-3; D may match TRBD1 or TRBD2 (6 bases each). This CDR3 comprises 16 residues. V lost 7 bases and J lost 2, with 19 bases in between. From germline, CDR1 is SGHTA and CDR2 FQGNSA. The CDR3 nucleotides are TGTGCCAGCACCGATGATTGGGGGGCTGACACAGATACGCAGTATTTT. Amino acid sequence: CASTDDWGADTDTQYF.

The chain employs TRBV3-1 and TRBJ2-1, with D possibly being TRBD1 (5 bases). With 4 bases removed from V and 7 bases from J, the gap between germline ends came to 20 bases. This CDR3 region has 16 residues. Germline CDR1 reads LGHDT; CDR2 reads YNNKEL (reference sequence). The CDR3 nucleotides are TGTGCCAGCAGCCCTTCTAGGGGCAGACGTACAAATGAGCAGTTCTTC. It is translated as CASSPSRGRRTNEQFF.

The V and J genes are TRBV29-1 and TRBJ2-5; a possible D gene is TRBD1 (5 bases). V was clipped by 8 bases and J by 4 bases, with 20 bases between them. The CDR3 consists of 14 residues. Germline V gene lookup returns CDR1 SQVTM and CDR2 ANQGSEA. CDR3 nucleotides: TGCAGCACCCGAACAGGTTTTCAAGGAGAGACCCAGTACTTC. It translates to CSTRTGFQGETQYF.

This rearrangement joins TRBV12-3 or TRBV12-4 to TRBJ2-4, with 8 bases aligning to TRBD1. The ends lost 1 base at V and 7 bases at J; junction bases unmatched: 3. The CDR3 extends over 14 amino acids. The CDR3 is CASSLGTGRNIQYF. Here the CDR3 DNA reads TGTGCCAGCAGTTTAGGGACAGGGAGGAACATTCAGTACTTC.

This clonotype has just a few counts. The CDR3: CASSLSVLFTDTQYF. In DNA form, the CDR3 reads TGTGCCAGCAGTTTATCGGTACTCTTCACAGATACGCAGTATTTT. The chain has TRBV27 and TRBJ2-3; no clear D gene. Trimming took 0 bases from V and 2 from J, leaving 9 bases between them. Germline assignment: CDR1 MNHEY and CDR2 SMNVEV (reference sequence). The CDR3 loop spans 15 amino acids.

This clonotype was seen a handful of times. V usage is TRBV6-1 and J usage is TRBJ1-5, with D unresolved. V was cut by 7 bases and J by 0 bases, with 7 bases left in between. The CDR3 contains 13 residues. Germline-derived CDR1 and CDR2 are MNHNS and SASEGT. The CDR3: CASMENSNQPQHF. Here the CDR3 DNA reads TGTGCCAGCATGGAGAATAGCAATCAGCCCCAGCATTTT.

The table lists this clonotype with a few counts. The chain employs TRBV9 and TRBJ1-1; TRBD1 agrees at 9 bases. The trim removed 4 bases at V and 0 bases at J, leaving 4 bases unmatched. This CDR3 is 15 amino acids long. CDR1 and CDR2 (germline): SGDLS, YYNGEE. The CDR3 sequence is CASSPWDRVNTEAFF. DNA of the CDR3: TGTGCCAGCAGCCCCTGGGACAGGGTGAACACTGAAGCTTTCTTT.

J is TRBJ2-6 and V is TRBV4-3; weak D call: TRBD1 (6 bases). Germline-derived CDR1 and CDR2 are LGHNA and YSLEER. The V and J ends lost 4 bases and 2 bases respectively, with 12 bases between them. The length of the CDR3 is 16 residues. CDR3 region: CASSPSHRAGANVLTF. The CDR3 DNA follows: TGCGCCAGCAGCCCGTCCCACAGGGCTGGGGCCAACGTCCTGACTTTC.

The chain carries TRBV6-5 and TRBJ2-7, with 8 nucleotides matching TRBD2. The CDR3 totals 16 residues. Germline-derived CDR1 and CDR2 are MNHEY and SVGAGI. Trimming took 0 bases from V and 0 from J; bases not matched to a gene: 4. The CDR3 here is CASSYSSGDDSYEQYF. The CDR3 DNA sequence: TGTGCCAGCAGTTACTCTAGCGGGGACGACTCCTACGAGCAGTACTTC.

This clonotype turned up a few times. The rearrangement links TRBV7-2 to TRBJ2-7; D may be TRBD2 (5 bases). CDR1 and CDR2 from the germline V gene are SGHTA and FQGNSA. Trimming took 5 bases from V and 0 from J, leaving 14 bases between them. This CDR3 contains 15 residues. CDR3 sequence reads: CASSPLGRGSYEQYF. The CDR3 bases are TGTGCCAGCAGCCCCCTCGGCCGGGGCTCCTACGAGCAGTACTTC.

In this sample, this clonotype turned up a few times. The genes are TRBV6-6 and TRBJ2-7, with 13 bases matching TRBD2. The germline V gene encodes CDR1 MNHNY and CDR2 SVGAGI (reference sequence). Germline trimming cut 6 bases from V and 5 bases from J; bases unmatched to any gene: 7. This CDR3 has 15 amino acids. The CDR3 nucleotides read TGTGCCAGCAGCCCTACTAGCGGGGGGGCCGACGAGCAGTACTTC. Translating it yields CASSPTSGGADEQYF.

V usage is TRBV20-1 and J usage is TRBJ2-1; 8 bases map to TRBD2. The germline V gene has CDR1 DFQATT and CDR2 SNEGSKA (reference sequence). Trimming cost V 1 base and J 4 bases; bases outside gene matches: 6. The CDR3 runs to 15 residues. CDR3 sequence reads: CSARGTSPGYNEQFF. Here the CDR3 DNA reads TGCAGTGCTAGAGGGACTAGCCCGGGATACAATGAGCAGTTCTTC.